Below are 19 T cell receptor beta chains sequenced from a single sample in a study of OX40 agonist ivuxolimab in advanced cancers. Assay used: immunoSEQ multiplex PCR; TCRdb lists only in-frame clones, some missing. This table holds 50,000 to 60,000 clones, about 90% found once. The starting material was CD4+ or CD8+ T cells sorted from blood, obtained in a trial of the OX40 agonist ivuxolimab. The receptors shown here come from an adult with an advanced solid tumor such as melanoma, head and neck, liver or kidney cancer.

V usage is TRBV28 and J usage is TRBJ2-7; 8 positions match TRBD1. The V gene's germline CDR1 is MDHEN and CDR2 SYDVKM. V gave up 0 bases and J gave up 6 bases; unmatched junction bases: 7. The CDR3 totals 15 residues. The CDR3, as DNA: TGTGCCAGCAGTTTATGGGTAGGACAGGGCGTCGAGCAGTACTTC. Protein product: CASSLWVGQGVEQYF.

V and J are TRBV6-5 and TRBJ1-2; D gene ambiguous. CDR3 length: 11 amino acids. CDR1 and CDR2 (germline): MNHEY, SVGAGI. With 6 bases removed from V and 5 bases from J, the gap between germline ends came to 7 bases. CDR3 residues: CASRRGYGYTF. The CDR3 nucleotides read TGTGCCAGCAGGCGGGGTTATGGCTACACCTTC.

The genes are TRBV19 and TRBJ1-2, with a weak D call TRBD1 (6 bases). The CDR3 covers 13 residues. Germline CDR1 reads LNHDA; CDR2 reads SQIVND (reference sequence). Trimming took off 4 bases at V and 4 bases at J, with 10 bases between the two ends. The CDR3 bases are TGTGCCAGTAGTAGGAACAGGGCCTATGGCTACACCTTC. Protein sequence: CASSRNRAYGYTF.

The CDR3 protein is CASSPAGTGRNQPQHF. The CDR3 nucleotides read TGTGCCAGCAGCCCTGCAGGGACAGGGCGAAATCAGCCCCAGCATTTT. This chain uses TRBV5-6 with TRBJ1-5; 9 bases match TRBD1. In germline, CDR1 is SGHDT, CDR2 YYEEEE. The CDR3 is made up of 16 amino acids. V dropped 4 bases and J dropped 4; count of bases not matched to a gene: 9.

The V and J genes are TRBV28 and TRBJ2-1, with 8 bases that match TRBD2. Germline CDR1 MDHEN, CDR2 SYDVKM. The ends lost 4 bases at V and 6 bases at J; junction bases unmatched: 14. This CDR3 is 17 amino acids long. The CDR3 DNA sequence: TGTGCCAGCAGTTCATCCACGGGACTAGGGAGTTTCAATGAGCAGTTCTTC. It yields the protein CASSSSTGLGSFNEQFF.

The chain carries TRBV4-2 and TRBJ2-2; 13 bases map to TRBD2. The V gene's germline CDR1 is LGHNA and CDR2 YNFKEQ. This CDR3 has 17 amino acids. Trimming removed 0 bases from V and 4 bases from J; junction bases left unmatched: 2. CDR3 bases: TGTGCCAGCAGCCAAGACGGACTAGCGGGAGTCACCGGGGAGCTGTTTTTT. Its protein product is CASSQDGLAGVTGELFF.

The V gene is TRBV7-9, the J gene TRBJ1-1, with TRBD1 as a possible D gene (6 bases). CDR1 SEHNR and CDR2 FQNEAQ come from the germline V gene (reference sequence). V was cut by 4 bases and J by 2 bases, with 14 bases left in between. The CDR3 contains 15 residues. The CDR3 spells CASSSPRTANTEAFF. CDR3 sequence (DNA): TGTGCCAGCAGCTCCCCGAGGACAGCAAACACTGAAGCTTTCTTT.

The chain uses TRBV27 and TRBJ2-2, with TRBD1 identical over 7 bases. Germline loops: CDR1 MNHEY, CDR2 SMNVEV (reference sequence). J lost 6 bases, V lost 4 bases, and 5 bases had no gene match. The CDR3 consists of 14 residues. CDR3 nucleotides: TGTGCCAGCAGTTATAAGGGGGCGCCCGGGGAGCTGTTTTTT. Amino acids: CASSYKGAPGELFF.

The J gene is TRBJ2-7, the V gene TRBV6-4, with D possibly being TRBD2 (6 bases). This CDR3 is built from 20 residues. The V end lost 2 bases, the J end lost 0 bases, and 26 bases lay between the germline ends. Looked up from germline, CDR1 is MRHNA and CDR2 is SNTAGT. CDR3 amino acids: CASSDGDCPGNRESSYEQYF. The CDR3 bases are TGTGCCAGCAGTGACGGTGATTGTCCAGGGAACCGGGAGAGCTCCTACGAGCAGTACTTC.

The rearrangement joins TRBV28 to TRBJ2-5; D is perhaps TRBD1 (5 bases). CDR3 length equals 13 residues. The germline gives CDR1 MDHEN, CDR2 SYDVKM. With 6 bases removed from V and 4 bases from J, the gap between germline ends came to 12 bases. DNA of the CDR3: TGTGCCAGCAGGCGACAGAAAGTAGAGACCCAGTACTTC. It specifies CASRRQKVETQYF. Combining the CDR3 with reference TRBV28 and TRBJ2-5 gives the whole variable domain DVKVTQSSRYLVKRTGEKVFLECVQDMDHENMFWYRQDPGLGLRLIYFSYDVKMKEKGDIPEGYSVSREKKERFSLILESASTNQTSMYLCASRRQKVETQYFGPGTRLLVL.

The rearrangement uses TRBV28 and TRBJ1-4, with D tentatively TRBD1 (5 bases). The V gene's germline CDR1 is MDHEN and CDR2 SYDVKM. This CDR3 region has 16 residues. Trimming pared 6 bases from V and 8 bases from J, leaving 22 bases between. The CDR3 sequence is CASRGPGTGTREKLFF. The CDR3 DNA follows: TGTGCCAGCAGGGGTCCCGGGACGGGGACCAGGGAAAAACTGTTTTTT.

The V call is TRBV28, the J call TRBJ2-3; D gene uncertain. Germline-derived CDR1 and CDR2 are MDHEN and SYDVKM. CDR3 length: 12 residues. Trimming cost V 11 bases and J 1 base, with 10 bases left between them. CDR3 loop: CAGSRGTDTQYF. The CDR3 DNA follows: TGTGCCGGTTCTCGGGGCACAGATACGCAGTATTTT.

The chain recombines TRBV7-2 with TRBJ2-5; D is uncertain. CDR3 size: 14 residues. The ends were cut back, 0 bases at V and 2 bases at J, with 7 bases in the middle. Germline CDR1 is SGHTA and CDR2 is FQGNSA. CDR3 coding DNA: TGTGCCAGCAGCTTAGCGGGTCTTCAAGAGACCCAGTACTTC. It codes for CASSLAGLQETQYF.

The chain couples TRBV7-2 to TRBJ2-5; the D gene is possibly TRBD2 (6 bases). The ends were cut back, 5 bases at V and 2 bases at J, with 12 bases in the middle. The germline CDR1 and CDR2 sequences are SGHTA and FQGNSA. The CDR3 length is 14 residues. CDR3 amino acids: CASSLGGVQETQYF. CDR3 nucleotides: TGTGCCAGCAGCCTAGGCGGGGTGCAAGAGACCCAGTACTTC.

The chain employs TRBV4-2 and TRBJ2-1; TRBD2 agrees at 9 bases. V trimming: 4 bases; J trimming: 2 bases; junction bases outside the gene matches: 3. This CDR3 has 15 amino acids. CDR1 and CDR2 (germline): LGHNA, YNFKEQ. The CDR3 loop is CASSPSSGTYNEQFF. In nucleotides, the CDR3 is TGTGCCAGCAGCCCCTCTAGCGGGACCTACAATGAGCAGTTCTTC.

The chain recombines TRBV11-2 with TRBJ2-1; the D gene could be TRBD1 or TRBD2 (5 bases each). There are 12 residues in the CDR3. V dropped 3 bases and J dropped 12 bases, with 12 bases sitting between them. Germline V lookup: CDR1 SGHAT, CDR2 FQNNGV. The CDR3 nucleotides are TGTGCCAGCAGCTTCGGTGGGGGTTCGCAGTTCTTC. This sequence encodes CASSFGGGSQFF.

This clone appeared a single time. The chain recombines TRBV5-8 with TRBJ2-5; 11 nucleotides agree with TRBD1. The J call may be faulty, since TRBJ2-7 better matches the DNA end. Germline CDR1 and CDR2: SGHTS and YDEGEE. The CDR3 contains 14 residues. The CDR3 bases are TGTGCCAGCAGAGGGACAGGGGGGGCCTACGAGCAGTACTTC. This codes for CASRGTGGAYEQYF.

CDR3 sequence: CASSPGGSGTDTQYF. Here the CDR3 DNA reads TGTGCCAGCTCACCAGGGGGTAGCGGTACAGATACGCAGTATTTT. The chain has TRBV18 and TRBJ2-3; possibly TRBD2 for D (6 bases). The ends were cut back, 2 bases at V and 3 bases at J, with 12 bases in the middle. Germline V lookup: CDR1 KGHSH, CDR2 LQKENI. The CDR3 has 15 amino acids.

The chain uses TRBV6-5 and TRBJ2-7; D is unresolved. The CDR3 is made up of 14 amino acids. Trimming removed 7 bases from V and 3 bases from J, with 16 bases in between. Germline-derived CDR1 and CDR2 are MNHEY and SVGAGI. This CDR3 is CASTDPRRNYEQYF. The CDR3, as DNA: TGTGCCAGCACCGATCCCCGTAGGAACTACGAGCAGTACTTC.